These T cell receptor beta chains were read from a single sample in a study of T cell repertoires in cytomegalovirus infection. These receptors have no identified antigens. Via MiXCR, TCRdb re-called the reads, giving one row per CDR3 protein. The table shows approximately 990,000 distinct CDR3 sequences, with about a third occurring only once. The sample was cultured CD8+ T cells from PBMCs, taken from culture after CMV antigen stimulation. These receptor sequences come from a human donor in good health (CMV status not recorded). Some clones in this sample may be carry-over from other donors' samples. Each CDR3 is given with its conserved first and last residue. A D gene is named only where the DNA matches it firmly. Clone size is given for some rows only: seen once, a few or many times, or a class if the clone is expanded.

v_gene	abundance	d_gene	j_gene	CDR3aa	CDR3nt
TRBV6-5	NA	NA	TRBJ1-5	CASWDGFSNQPQHF	TGTGCCAGCTGGGACGGTTTTAGCAATCAGCCCCAGCATTTT
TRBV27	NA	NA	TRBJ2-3	CASSYAGATTDTQYF	TGTGCCAGCAGTTATGCAGGGGCCACGACAGATACGCAGTATTTT
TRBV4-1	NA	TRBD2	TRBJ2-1	CASSQESSGPNEQFF	TGCGCCAGCAGCCAAGAATCTAGCGGTCCCAATGAGCAGTTCTTC
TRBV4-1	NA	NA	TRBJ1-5	CASSNPSNQPQHF	TGCGCCAGCAGCAACCCCAGCAATCAGCCCCAGCATTTT
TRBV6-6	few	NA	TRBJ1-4	CASSYPQITDKNREKLFF	TGTGCCAGCAGTTACCCCCAAATCACCGACAAGAACAGAGAAAAACTGTTTTTT
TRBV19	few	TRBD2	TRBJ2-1	CASSITGGSYNEQFF	TGTGCCAGTAGTATAACGGGGGGCTCCTACAATGAGCAGTTCTTC
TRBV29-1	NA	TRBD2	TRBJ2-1	CSVEDSGPNEHFF	TGCAGCGTTGAAGATAGCGGGCCCAATGAGCACTTCTTC
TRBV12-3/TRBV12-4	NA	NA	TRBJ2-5	CASSHVSGTQLSFGAQYF	TGTGCCAGCAGCCATGTTTCCGGGACCCAACTCTCGTTTGGGGCCCAGTACTTC
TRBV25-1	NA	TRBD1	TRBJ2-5	CASSEIGTGQETQYF	TGTGCCAGCAGTGAGATAGGGACAGGCCAAGAGACCCAGTACTTC
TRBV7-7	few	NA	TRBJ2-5	CASSLHTYGETQYF	TGTGCTAGCAGCCTCCACACATACGGAGAGACCCAGTACTTC
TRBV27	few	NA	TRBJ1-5	CASSLWDSQPQHF	TGTGCCAGCAGTTTATGGGATTCCCAGCCCCAGCATTTT
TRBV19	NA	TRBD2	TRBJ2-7	CASSIGTSGEQYF	TGTGCCAGTAGTATCGGGACTAGCGGGGAGCAGTACTTC
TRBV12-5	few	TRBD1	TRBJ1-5	CARYGQALRKKLSNQPQHF	TGTGCTAGGTACGGACAGGCCCTGAGAAAAAAGCTAAGCAATCAGCCCCAGCATTTT
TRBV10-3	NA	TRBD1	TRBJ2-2	CAISKQGADGELFF	TGTGCCATCAGCAAACAGGGGGCAGACGGGGAGCTGTTTTTT
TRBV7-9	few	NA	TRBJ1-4	CASTRGGVEKLFF	TGTGCCAGCACCCGAGGAGGGGTTGAAAAACTGTTTTTT
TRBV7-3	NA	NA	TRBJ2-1	CASNLRVGSSYNEQFF	TGTGCCAGCAACTTAAGGGTGGGGAGCTCCTACAATGAGCAGTTCTTC
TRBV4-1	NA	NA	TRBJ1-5	CASSQVHGTLNQPQHF	TGCGCCAGCAGCCAAGTACACGGGACACTTAACCAGCCCCAGCATTTT
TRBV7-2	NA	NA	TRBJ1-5	CASSPGVGCNQPQHF	TGTGCCAGCAGCCCGGGGGTGGGGTGCAATCAGCCCCAGCATTTT
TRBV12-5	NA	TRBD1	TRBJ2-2	CASGLDTRLTGFTGELFF	TGTGCTAGTGGTTTGGACACCAGGTTGACAGGGTTCACCGGGGAGCTGTTTTTT
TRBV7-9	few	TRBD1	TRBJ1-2	CASSSGQGRPNYGYTF	TGTGCCAGCAGCTCGGGACAGGGGAGACCTAACTATGGCTACACCTTC
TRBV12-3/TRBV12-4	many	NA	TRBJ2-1	CASSLQGHNEQFF	TGTGCCAGCAGTTTACAGGGACACAATGAGCAGTTCTTC
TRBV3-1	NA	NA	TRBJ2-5	CASSQDLNGGGGETQYF	TGTGCCAGCAGCCAAGATCTGAACGGGGGAGGAGGAGAGACCCAGTACTTC
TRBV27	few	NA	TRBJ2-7	CASSFGSFSSYEQYF	TGTGCCAGCAGTTTTGGCTCCTTTAGCTCCTACGAGCAGTACTTC
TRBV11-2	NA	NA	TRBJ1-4	CASSPGRGHEKLFF	TGTGCCAGCAGCCCCGGCCGGGGACATGAAAAACTGTTTTTT
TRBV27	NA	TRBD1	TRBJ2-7	CASRGQGYHYEQYF	TGTGCCAGCAGAGGACAGGGATATCACTACGAGCAGTACTTC
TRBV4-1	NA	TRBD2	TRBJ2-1	CASSLGGLAASTVQFF	TGTGCCAGCAGCCTAGGTGGACTAGCGGCCTCGACTGTGCAGTTCTTC
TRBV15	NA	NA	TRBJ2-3	CATSSVRISTDTQYF	TGTGCCACCAGCTCGGTACGGATTAGCACAGATACGCAGTATTTT
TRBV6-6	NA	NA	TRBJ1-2	CASSYSLGIYGYTF	TGTGCCAGCAGTTACTCGCTAGGGATATATGGCTACACCTTC
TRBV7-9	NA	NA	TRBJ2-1	CASRSRDKARGASYNEQFF	TGTGCCAGCAGATCCCGGGACAAAGCCCGGGGGGCATCCTACAATGAGCAGTTCTTC
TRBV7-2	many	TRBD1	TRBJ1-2	CASSNRDRDGSNYGYTF	TGTGCCAGCAGCAACCGGGACAGGGACGGTTCTAACTATGGCTACACCTTC
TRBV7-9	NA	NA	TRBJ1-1	CASSLATPIFEAFF	TGTGCCAGCAGCTTAGCCACTCCCATCTTTGAAGCTTTCTTT
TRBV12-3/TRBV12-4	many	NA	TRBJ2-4	CASSSSSRQAKNIQYF	TGTGCCAGCAGTTCGAGTTCCAGACAAGCCAAAAACATTCAGTACTTC
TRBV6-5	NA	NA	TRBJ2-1	CASSYAPGYGYNEQFF	TGTGCCAGCAGTTACGCTCCGGGGTATGGTTACAATGAGCAGTTCTTC
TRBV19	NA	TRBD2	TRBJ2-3	CASAIAGRSTDTQYF	TGTGCCAGTGCTATAGCGGGGAGGAGCACAGATACGCAGTATTTT
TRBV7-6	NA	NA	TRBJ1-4	CASSAYIGTNEKLFF	TGTGCCAGCAGCGCGTACATCGGGACTAATGAAAAACTGTTTTTT
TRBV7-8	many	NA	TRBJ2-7	CASSPHSYEQYF	TGTGCCAGCAGCCCACATTCCTACGAGCAGTACTTC
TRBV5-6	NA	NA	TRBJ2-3	CASSSGRPVDTQYF	TGTGCCAGCAGCTCGGGGAGACCGGTGGATACGCAGTATTTT
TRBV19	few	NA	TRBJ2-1	CASSIEMTLNEQFF	TGTGCCAGTAGTATAGAAATGACACTCAATGAGCAGTTCTTC
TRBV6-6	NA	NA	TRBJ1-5	CASSLPYSNQPQHF	TGTGCCAGCTCCCTACCCTATAGCAATCAGCCCCAGCATTTT
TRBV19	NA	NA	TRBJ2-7	CASRPSSVDEQYF	TGTGCCAGTAGGCCCAGCAGCGTCGACGAGCAGTACTTC
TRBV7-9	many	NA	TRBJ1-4	CASRTPNEKLFF	TGTGCCAGCCGTACACCGAATGAAAAACTGTTTTTT
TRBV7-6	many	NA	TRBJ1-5	CASSLATGRNQPQHF	TGTGCCAGCAGCTTAGCAACAGGGAGGAATCAGCCCCAGCATTTT
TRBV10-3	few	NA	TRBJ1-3	CAISASGNTIYF	TGTGCCATCAGTGCGTCCGGAAACACCATATATTTT
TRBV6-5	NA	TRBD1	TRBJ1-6	CASSTGQGAHPLHF	TGTGCCAGCAGTACGGGACAGGGGGCCCACCCCCTCCACTTT
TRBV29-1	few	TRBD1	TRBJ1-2	CSALTQGDYGYTF	TGCAGCGCTCTCACACAGGGGGACTATGGCTACACCTTC
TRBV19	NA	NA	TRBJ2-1	CASSLWDRGDNEQFF	TGTGCCAGTAGCTTATGGGACCGAGGGGACAATGAGCAGTTCTTC
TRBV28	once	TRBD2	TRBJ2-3	CASLTSEGIRDTQYF	TGTGCCAGTCTGACTAGCGAGGGGATCAGAGATACGCAGTATTTT
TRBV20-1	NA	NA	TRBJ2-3	CSARGRDPTDTQYF	TGCAGTGCTAGAGGCCGGGATCCCACAGATACGCAGTATTTT
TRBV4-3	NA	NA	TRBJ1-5	CASSQTGDSNQPQHF	TGCGCCAGCAGCCAGACAGGAGATAGCAATCAGCCCCAGCATTTT
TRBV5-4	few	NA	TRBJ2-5	CASSLPGEPQETQYF	TGTGCCAGCAGCTTACCAGGGGAACCCCAAGAGACCCAGTACTTC
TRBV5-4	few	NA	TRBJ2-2	CASSFEHSNTGELFF	TGTGCCAGCAGCTTTGAACACTCGAACACCGGGGAGCTGTTTTTT
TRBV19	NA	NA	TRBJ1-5	CASLGWGLSQPQHF	TGTGCCAGCCTGGGGTGGGGGCTGAGTCAGCCCCAGCATTTT
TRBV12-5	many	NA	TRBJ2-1	CASGLGEQFF	TGTGCCAGCGGACTTGGGGAGCAGTTCTTC
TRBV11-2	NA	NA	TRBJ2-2	CASSLGMGRITGELFF	TGTGCCAGCAGCTTAGGGATGGGGCGCATCACCGGGGAGCTGTTTTTT